This T cell receptor beta chain emerged from a study of molecular identifiers for immune sequencing clone quantification. TCRdb processed the PCR reads anew with MiXCR; each CDR3 protein has one entry. This table holds about half a million distinct CDR3 sequences, around 23% found once. CDR1 and CDR2 (germline): LGHNA, YSLEER. Trimming pared 0 bases from V and 5 bases from J, leaving 10 bases between. The CDR3 is 15 residues long. Note on this clonotype: As yet, its antigen is unknown.

Study-level findings and limits: The study reportedly detected spiked Jurkat TCR RNA from one cell among about 1 million naive cells.

The clonotype was recovered from a human donor in good health. Some libraries in this study had Jurkat cell RNA spiked in. The rearrangement joins TRBV4-3 to TRBJ1-4, with D unclear. Material: naive CD8+ T cells from blood, with Jurkat cell RNA spiked in. Subset meaning: FACS-sorted CD8+CD4-CCR7+CD45RA+ naive T cells. CDR3 coding DNA: TGCGCCAGCAGCCAAGAGGTCTGGGTCAATGAAAAACTGTTTTTT. As protein: CASSQEVWVNEKLFF.